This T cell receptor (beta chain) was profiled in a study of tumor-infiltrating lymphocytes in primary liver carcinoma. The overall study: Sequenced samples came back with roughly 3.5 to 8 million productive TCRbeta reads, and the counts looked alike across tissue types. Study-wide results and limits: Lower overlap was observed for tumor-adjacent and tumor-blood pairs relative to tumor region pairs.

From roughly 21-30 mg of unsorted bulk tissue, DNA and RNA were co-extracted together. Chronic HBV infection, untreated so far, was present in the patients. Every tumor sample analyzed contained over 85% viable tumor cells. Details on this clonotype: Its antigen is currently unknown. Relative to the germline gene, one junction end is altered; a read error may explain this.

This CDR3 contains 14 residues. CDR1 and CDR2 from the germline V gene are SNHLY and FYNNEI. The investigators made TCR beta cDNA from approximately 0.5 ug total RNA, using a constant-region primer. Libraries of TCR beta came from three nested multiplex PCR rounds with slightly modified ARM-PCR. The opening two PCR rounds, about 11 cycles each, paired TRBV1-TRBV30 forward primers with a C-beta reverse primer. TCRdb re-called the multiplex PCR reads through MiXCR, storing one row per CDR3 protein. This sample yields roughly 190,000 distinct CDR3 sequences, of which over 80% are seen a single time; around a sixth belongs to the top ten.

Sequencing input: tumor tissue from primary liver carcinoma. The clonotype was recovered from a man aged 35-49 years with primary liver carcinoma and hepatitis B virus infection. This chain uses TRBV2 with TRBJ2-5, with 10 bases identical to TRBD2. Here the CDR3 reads CPSNGLAAQETQYF. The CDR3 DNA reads TGTCCCAGCAACGGACTAGCGGCCCAAGAGACCCAGTACTTC.